A single sample is the source of the 24 T cell receptor beta chains below, sequenced in a study of blood T cells in healthy people across ages (dated by TCRdb to 2013 to 2016). Libraries were prepared through 5' RACE. Data came from an Illumina HiSeq 2500. A second PCR of roughly 6 to 11 cycles was run with a J-beta primer mix and a sample-barcoded 5' primer. TCRdb reanalyzed the raw reads on its own, using fastp at Q25 for trimming and MiXCR for clone calling, and kept in-frame beta chains. Under each unique CDR3 protein, matching rows form one entry showing the most common genes and DNA. The sample table shows 700,000 to 900,000 distinct CDR3 sequences, and 20% to 30% are seen once. The top ten hold less than 3.5% of the sample. This same sample was also part of a study on T cells of mothers and their children.

Sequences were obtained from blood. All receptors derive from a boy younger than 18 in good health.

This sequence joins TRBV2 and TRBJ2-3; D ambiguous. The CDR3 runs 15 residues. V was clipped by 5 bases and J by 2 bases, with 14 bases between them. CDR1 is SNHLY and CDR2 is FYNNEI in the germline V gene. CDR3 amino acids: CASSRTPSATDTQYF. DNA for the CDR3: TGTGCCAGCAGTAGGACCCCATCAGCCACAGATACGCAGTATTTT.

The V and J genes are TRBV7-9 and TRBJ2-7, with D unresolved. Trimming stripped 2 bases from V and 2 bases from J, with 13 bases between. Germline V gene sequence: CDR1 SEHNR, CDR2 FQNEAQ (reference sequence). The CDR3 is made up of 15 amino acids. The CDR3 bases are TGTGCCAGCAGCTTAAGTCAGGTTTTTACCTACGAGCAGTACTTC. It specifies CASSLSQVFTYEQYF.

This chain connects TRBV29-1 to TRBJ1-1, with D tentatively TRBD1 (5 bases). This CDR3 is built from 11 residues. Germline V lookup: CDR1 SQVTM, CDR2 ANQGSEA. Trimming cost V 3 bases and J 9 bases, with 11 bases left between them. CDR3 amino acids: CSVEQGVQAFF. The CDR3 DNA follows: TGCAGCGTTGAGCAGGGCGTGCAAGCTTTCTTT.

This clonotype was observed a few times. This sequence may be a read error, since a much larger clone differs from it by one base. This chain links TRBV9 with TRBJ2-7; TRBD1 is a possible D gene (7 bases). The CDR3 is 14 residues long. The V end lost 4 bases, the J end lost 3 bases, and 14 bases lay between the germline ends. Germline assignment: CDR1 SGDLS and CDR2 YYNGEE. CDR3 in amino acids: CASSPGTAGYEQYF. The CDR3 DNA reads TGTGCCAGCAGCCCCGGGACAGCGGGCTACGAGCAGTACTTC.

A few counts support this clonotype. The chain combines TRBV6-5 with TRBJ2-7; D gene unclear. V was shortened by 4 bases and J by 3 bases, with 19 bases between the two germline ends. This CDR3 comprises 16 residues. Germline V gene lookup returns CDR1 MNHEY and CDR2 SVGAGI. This chain's CDR3 is CASSSPLSNGHYEQYF. The DNA for the CDR3 is TGTGCCAGCAGTTCCCCGTTAAGTAATGGTCACTACGAGCAGTACTTC.

The rearrangement joins TRBV6-2 or TRBV6-3 to TRBJ2-2, with 15 positions matching TRBD2. Germline values: CDR1 MNHEY, CDR2 SVGEGT. The trim removed 3 bases at V and 0 bases at J, leaving 5 bases unmatched. The CDR3 has 19 amino acids. For the CDR3, the DNA is TGTGCCAGCAGTTATTGGGGACTAGCGGGGGGCCCGAACACCGGGGAGCTGTTTTTT. It encodes CASSYWGLAGGPNTGELFF.

In its sample, this clonotype was seen a few times. The V gene is TRBV3-1, the J gene TRBJ1-1, with TRBD1 as a possible D gene (5 bases). Germline V CDR1 and CDR2: LGHDT, YNNKEL (reference sequence). This CDR3 comprises 17 residues. V was cut by 4 bases and J by 1 base, with 19 bases left in between. For the CDR3, the DNA is TGTGCCAGCAGCCTTCGGTACCTAGGGACGGCGAACACTGAAGCTTTCTTT. Its protein product is CASSLRYLGTANTEAFF.

This clonotype was detected a few times. Relative to the germline gene, one junction end is altered; a read error may explain this. The genes are TRBV2 and TRBJ1-4; TRBD1 aligns across 10 bases. The germline V gene has CDR1 SNHLY and CDR2 FYNNEI. This CDR3 is built from 14 residues. The CDR3 here is CVSSAGTGVEKLFF. The CDR3 nucleotides are TGTGTCAGCAGCGCCGGGACAGGGGTTGAAAAACTGTTTTTT.

This clonotype was counted once. The chain uses TRBV20-1 and TRBJ1-4; no clear D gene. The V end was cut by 5 bases, the J end by 8 bases, with 12 bases between. The CDR3 is 12 residues long. Germline V gives CDR1 DFQATT, CDR2 SNEGSKA (reference sequence). Here the CDR3 reads CSADLGGEKLFF. The CDR3 region has the DNA TGCAGTGCTGACCTTGGTGGGGAAAAACTGTTTTTT.

This clonotype has only a few counts. The chain recombines TRBV5-5 with TRBJ2-7; D might be TRBD1 (5 bases). Germline V gives CDR1 SGHKS, CDR2 YYEKEE (reference sequence). CDR3 length equals 15 residues. The V end was cut by 0 bases, the J end by 5 bases, with 15 bases between. The CDR3 bases are TGTGCCAGCAGCTTGGAGGCCGAGGCAGGGCACGAGCAGTACTTC. Translating it yields CASSLEAEAGHEQYF.

The chain employs TRBV28 and TRBJ2-4, with D unclear. Germline lookup yields CDR1 MDHEN and CDR2 SYDVKM. This CDR3 contains 15 residues. Trimming removed 3 bases at V and 0 bases at J, with 9 bases between. This chain's CDR3 is CASSFGVLAKNIQYF. As DNA, the CDR3 is TGTGCCAGCAGTTTTGGGGTTTTAGCCAAAAACATTCAGTACTTC.

This clonotype was recorded a few times. This chain links TRBV11-2 with TRBJ2-7; the D gene could be TRBD1 or TRBD2 (6 bases each). Trimming shortened V by 1 base and J by 2 bases, and 12 bases separated the two germline ends. Per germline, CDR1 SGHAT and CDR2 FQNNGV. This CDR3 is 15 amino acids long. CDR3 in DNA: TGTGCCAGCAGCTTAGCGCGGGACATCCCCTACGAGCAGTACTTC. This translates into CASSLARDIPYEQYF.

This sequence joins TRBV14 and TRBJ2-2; TRBD1 aligns across 7 bases. Germline CDR1 reads SGHDN; CDR2 reads FVKESK. CDR3 length: 16 amino acids. The junction had 8 bases not matched to a gene; V was cut back by 3 bases and J by 4 bases. CDR3 in DNA: TGTGCCAGCAGCCACCACAGGGGAAAATCCACCGGGGAGCTGTTTTTT. It yields the protein CASSHHRGKSTGELFF.

This chain joins TRBV19 and TRBJ2-7; possibly TRBD2 for D (5 bases). V gave up 3 bases and J gave up 5 bases, with 14 bases separating them. The V gene's germline CDR1 is LNHDA and CDR2 SQIVND (reference sequence). The CDR3 has 14 residues. CDR3 in DNA: TGTGCCAGTAGTATCCTCACGGGAACCGACGAGCAGTACTTC. This translates into CASSILTGTDEQYF.

This clonotype has only a few counts. The chain employs TRBV20-1 and TRBJ1-1; D uncertain. Deletions cut 3 bases from V and 1 base from J, with 9 bases between. The germline V gene has CDR1 DFQATT and CDR2 SNEGSKA (reference sequence). The CDR3 loop spans 13 amino acids. CDR3 residues: CSARGIPNTEAFF. The CDR3 DNA reads as TGCAGTGCTAGGGGGATCCCGAACACTGAAGCTTTCTTT.

This clonotype was seen a few times. The chain links TRBV12-3 or TRBV12-4 to TRBJ1-2; unclear D gene. CDR3 length: 13 residues. V lost 5 bases to trimming and J lost 8 bases, with 15 bases between them. The CDR3 DNA reads TGTGCCAGCAGTACGAGACCGGGCGAGGGCTACACCTTC. Amino acids: CASSTRPGEGYTF.

This clonotype was recorded once. This sequence joins TRBV12-3 or TRBV12-4 and TRBJ1-4; the D is unclear. This CDR3 has 14 residues. The V and J ends lost 6 bases and 0 bases respectively, with 8 bases between them. The CDR3 bases are TGTGCCAGCAGGTTGGGGACAACTAATGAAAAACTGTTTTTT. It encodes CASRLGTTNEKLFF.

This clonotype came up a few times. The chain combines TRBV14 with TRBJ2-5; D is unclear. Trimming removed 1 base at V and 6 bases at J, with 6 bases between. The germline CDR1 and CDR2 sequences are SGHDN and FVKESK. The CDR3 runs 12 residues. Written as DNA, the CDR3 is TGTGCCAGCAGCCAAGTCGGGCAGACCCAGTACTTC. As protein: CASSQVGQTQYF.

This chain links TRBV3-1 with TRBJ1-2; 8 bases are shared with TRBD1. V lost 3 bases and J lost 4; bases outside the gene matches: 7. Per the germline V gene, CDR1 is LGHDT and CDR2 is YNNKEL (reference sequence). The CDR3 runs to 15 residues. The CDR3 DNA reads TGTGCCAGCAGCCAGATTGACAGGGGAGCCTATGGCTACACCTTC. It yields the protein CASSQIDRGAYGYTF.

CDR3 protein: CASSYSWSGAPSGTDTQYF. DNA of the CDR3: TGTGCCAGCAGTTACTCTTGGTCGGGGGCCCCTTCGGGGACAGATACGCAGTATTTT. V gene TRBV6-5 combines with J gene TRBJ2-3; D is perhaps TRBD1 or TRBD2 (6 bases each). Germline loops: CDR1 MNHEY, CDR2 SVGAGI. CDR3 size: 19 residues. Trimming took off 0 bases at V and 3 bases at J, with 22 bases between the two ends.

The chain employs TRBV6-5 and TRBJ1-2; a weak D match, TRBD1 (6 bases). CDR3 length equals 13 residues. The germline CDR1 and CDR2 sequences are MNHEY and SVGAGI. Trimming stripped 0 bases from V and 7 bases from J, with 9 bases between. As DNA, the CDR3 is TGTGCCAGCAGTTACTCGAGGGGGGCTGGCTACACCTTC. Translation gives CASSYSRGAGYTF.

This chain joins TRBV20-1 and TRBJ2-5; tentatively, D is TRBD1 (7 bases). The CDR3 length is 14 residues. V lost 4 bases, J lost 5 bases, and 17 bases lay in between. CDR1 is DFQATT, CDR2 SNEGSKA, per germline (reference sequence). The CDR3 is CSATPASGGETQYF. The CDR3 bases are TGCAGTGCTACCCCGGCCTCAGGGGGGGAGACCCAGTACTTC.

This clonotype was detected a few times. This chain connects TRBV12-3 or TRBV12-4 to TRBJ2-7, with a weak D call TRBD2 (7 bases). The CDR3 totals 14 residues. The V end was cut by 3 bases, the J end by 3 bases, with 12 bases between. CDR3 nucleotide sequence: TGTGCCAGCAGTTTTGGGGGGGCCTACTACGAGCAGTACTTC. Translated, it gives CASSFGGAYYEQYF.

The gene calls are TRBV7-9 and TRBJ2-1; 11 nucleotides match TRBD2. CDR1 and CDR2 (germline): SEHNR, FQNEAQ (reference sequence). V lost 5 bases, J lost 4 bases, and 4 bases stayed unmatched. The CDR3 extends over 15 amino acids. The CDR3 DNA sequence: TGTGCCAGCAGCGTTAGCGGGGGGGGATACAATGAGCAGTTCTTC. It is translated as CASSVSGGGYNEQFF.